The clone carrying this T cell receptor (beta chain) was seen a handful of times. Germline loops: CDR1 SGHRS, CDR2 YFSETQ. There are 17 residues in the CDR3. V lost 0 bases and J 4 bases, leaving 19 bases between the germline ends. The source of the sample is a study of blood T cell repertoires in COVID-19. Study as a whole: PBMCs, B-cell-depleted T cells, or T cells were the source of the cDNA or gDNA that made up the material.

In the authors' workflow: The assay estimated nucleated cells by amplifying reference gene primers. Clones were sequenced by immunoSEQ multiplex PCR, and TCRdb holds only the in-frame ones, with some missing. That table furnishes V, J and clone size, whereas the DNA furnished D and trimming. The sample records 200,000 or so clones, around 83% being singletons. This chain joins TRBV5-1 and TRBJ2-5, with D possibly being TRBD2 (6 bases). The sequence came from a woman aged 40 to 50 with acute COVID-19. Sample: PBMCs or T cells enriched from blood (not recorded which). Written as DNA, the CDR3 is TGCGCCAGCAGCTTGGCCGGGTCCTCCGGTAGCGGAGAGACCCAGTACTTC. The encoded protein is CASSLAGSSGSGETQYF.